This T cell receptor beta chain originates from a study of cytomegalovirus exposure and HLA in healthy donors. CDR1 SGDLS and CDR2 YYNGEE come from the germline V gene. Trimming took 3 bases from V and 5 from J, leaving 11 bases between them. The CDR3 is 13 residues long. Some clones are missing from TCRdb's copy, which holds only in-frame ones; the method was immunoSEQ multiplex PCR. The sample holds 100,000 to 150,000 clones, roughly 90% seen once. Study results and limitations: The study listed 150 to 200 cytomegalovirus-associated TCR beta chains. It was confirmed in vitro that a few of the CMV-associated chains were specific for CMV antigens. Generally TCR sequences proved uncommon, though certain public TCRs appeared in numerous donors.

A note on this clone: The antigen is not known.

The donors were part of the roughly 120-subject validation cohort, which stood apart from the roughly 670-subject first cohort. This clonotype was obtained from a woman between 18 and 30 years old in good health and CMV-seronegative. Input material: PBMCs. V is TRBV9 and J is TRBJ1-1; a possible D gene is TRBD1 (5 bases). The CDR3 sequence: CASSAWEGTEAFF. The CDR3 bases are TGTGCCAGCAGCGCGTGGGAGGGGACTGAAGCTTTCTTT.